This entry concerns a single T cell receptor (beta chain). This clone's antigen is unknown. Base-call qualities are not available, and no considerably larger clone is one nucleotide away. The CDR3 regions of human TCRbeta chains were analyzed by immunosequencing. Regarding the original processing steps: Repertoire TCRs were checked for matches against a reference library of SARS-CoV-2-specific TCRs that had been generated using the MIRA antigen-specificity platform. Breadth meant the fraction of unique TCRs that were SARS-CoV-2-associated, whereas depth meant the fraction of total T cells that were SARS-CoV-2-associated. Using the MIRA data, each spike-specific TCR was mapped to the spike region that the TCR reacts to and placed in a CD4 or CD8 class. Log10-transformed breadth and depth values were compared by one-way ANOVA with Sidak's multiple comparisons tests. The immuneACCESS repertoire file appears here via TCRdb, limited to in-frame rearrangements. These files lack a portion of the clones; in checked studies, under half of the deficit traces to unresolved V genes, and the cause of the others is not known. For V, J and clone size, that table is used; D and trimming come from the DNA. The sample table contains about 75,000 clones; only one count was recorded for 88% of them. The ten biggest clones cover about a tenth of the sample.

CDR1 SGHAT and CDR2 FQNNGV were looked up in the germline V gene. The CDR3 numbers 16 residues from cysteine through phenylalanine. Of all the DNA, just the CDR3 is kept, 48 bases in frame from base 1. The trim is 2 bases for V and 2 bases for J, with a gap of 15 bases between the germline ends. This entry belongs to a study of T cell responses to AZD1222 COVID-19 vaccine (dated by TCRdb to the early 2020s). Context from the whole study: A total of 230 to 250 trial participants underwent TCR sequencing, of whom about 200 had received two doses of AZD1222 and around 25 had received two doses of the MenACWY control vaccine. Trial participants were enrolled by age into subgroups of 18-55, 56-69 and 70-plus years, and roughly 150, 30 and 60 TCR-sequenced participants, respectively, were included in these subgroups. The study at large found these results: No day 14 peak-response samples were available, so repertoires were characterized only after the peak T cell response. The vaccine-associated CD4 TCRs covered the entire spike protein, and the dominant responses fell in regions 160-218 and 743-854. Participants were mostly white British, with more females than males. The authors suggested clonal diversity may have been underestimated. Conclusions about previously exposed vaccinees are limited because only six or seven AZD1222 recipients were SARS-CoV-2 seropositive at baseline. After two AZD1222 doses, both the breadth and the depth of spike-specific TCRs were significantly higher than at day 0 and than in MenACWY recipients. The 56-69-year group was small, and its depth increase did not reach significance, likely because of low power. Nearly half of unique spike-specific TCRs reportedly recognized epitopes outside regions mutated in the B.1.351 and B.1.1.7 variants.

The time point label on this specimen signifies: about 28 days (+/-7) after the second vaccine dose. This specimen's treatment or condition label, per the study, means: meningococcal conjugate vaccine given as trial control. Vaccinee samples were obtained from the UK trials COV001 and COV002, which included a single-blind randomized controlled phase 2/3 trial of AZD1222 (ChAdOx1 nCoV-19) in healthy adults. For TCRbeta chain sequencing, PBMC samples were collected from trial participants at day 0 and at day 28 after the second dose. This chain joins TRBV11-2 to TRBJ2-5, with the D gene not confidently named. The TCR was taken from an adult who received the MenACWY meningococcal vaccine as a control. The sample consisted of peripheral blood, taken 28 days after the second dose of the MenACWY control vaccine. The CDR3 reads as follows: CASSLIGTANQETQYF. The bases read TGTGCCAGCAGCTTAATCGGCACTGCGAATCAAGAGACCCAGTACTTC.